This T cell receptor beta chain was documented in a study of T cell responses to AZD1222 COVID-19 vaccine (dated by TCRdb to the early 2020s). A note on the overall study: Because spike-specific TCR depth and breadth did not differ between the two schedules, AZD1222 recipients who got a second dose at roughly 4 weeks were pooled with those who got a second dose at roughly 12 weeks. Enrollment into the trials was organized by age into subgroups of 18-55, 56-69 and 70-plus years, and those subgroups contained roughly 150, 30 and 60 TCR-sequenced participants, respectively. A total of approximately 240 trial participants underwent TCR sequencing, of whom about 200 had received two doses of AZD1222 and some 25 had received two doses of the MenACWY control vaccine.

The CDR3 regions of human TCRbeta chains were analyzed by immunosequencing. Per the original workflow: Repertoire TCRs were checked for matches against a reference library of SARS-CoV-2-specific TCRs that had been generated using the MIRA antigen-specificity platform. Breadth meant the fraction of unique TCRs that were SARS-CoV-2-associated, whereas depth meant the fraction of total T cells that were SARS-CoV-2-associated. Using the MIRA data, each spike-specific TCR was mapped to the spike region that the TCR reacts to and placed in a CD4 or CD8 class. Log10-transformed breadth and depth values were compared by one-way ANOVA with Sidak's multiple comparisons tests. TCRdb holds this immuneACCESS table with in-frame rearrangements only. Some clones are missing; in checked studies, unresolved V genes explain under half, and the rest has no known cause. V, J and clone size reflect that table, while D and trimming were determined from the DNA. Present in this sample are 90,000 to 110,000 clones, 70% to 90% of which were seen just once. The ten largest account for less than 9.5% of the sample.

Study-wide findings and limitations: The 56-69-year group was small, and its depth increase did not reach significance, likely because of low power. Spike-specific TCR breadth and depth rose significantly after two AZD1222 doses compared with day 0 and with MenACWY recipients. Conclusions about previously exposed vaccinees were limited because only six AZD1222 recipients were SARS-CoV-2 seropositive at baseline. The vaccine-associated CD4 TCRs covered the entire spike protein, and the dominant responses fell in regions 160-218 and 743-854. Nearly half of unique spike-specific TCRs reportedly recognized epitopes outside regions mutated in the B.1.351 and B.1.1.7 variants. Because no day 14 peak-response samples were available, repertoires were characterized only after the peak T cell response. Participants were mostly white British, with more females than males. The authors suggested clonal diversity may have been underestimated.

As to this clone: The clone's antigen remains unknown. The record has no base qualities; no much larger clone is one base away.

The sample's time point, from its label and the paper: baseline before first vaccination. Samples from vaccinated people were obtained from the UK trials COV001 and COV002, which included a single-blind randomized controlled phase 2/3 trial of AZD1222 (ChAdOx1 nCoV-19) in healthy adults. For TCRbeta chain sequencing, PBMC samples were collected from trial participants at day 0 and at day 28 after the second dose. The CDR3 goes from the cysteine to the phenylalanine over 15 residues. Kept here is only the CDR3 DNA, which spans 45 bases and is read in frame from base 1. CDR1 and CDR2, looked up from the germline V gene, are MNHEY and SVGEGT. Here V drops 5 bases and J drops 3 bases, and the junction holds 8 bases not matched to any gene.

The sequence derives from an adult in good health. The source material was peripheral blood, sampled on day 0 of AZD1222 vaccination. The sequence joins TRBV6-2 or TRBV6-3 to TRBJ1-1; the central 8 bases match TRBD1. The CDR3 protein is CASSAPGQAYTEAFF. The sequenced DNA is TGTGCCAGCAGTGCTCCGGGACAGGCTTACACTGAAGCTTTCTTT.